The source of this TCR beta chain is a study of beta chain features in type 1 diabetes. General study results and limits: Researchers report that Type 1 diabetes patients had moderately but significantly shorter TCRB CDR3s across all four CD4+ subsets.

On this clone itself: What it recognizes is unknown.

In germline, CDR1 is GTSNPN, CDR2 SVGIG (reference sequence). The CDR3 is 14 residues long. V shed 1 base, J shed 1 base, and the junction held 3 bases outside the gene matches. Expressed TCRB transcripts got sequenced, as all isolated RNA was reverse transcribed. Clones were read by immunoSEQ multiplex PCR, and TCRdb kept only the in-frame ones, dropping some. The sample includes roughly 330,000 clones, 13% of them seen just once. V is TRBV30 and J is TRBJ1-2, with TRBD1 matching 7 bases. Sequencing used naive CD4+ T cells from blood. This TCR derives from a woman under 30 with type 1 diabetes. CDR3 loop: CAWSGGQNNYGYTF. CDR3 nucleotide sequence: TGTGCCTGGAGTGGGGGACAGAATAACTATGGCTACACCTTC.